This T cell receptor (beta chain) stems from a study of beta chain features in type 1 diabetes. CD45RO/CCR7/CD25/CD127/CD95/CD27 staining was used to isolate CD4+ naive, central memory, regulatory and stem cell-like memory cells by sorting. Without exception, sorted populations had purity beyond 95%. Trimming pared 5 bases from V and 4 bases from J, leaving 27 bases between. CDR3 length: 20 residues. Germline assignment: CDR1 PRHDT and CDR2 FYEKMQ (reference sequence). Expressed TCRB transcripts got sequenced, as all isolated RNA was reverse transcribed. Assay used: immunoSEQ multiplex PCR; TCRdb lists only in-frame clones, some missing. Here the sample spans roughly 300,000 clones, 11% to 15% being singletons. Overall study findings and caveats: The question of HLA type influencing TCRB rearrangement was one that remained unresolved here.

There are many counts of this clone. Its antigen is undetermined. This sequence joins TRBV13 and TRBJ1-6; D gene ambiguous. The clonotype originates from a young man in good health. What was sequenced was central memory CD4+ T cells from blood. CDR3 sequence: CASSAKYPLGPMGYNSPLHF. Here the CDR3 DNA reads TGTGCCAGCAGCGCAAAATACCCCCTTGGCCCAATGGGGTATAATTCACCCCTCCACTTT.